Below are 13 T cell receptor beta chains sequenced from a single sample in a study of OX40 agonist ivuxolimab in advanced cancers. Some clones are missing from TCRdb's copy, which holds only in-frame ones; the method was immunoSEQ multiplex PCR. The sample has approximately 110,000 clones; around 92% are singletons. The sequenced sample was CD4+ or CD8+ T cells sorted from blood, obtained in a trial of the OX40 agonist ivuxolimab. These TCRs come from an adult with an advanced solid tumor such as melanoma, head and neck, liver or kidney cancer.

The chain has TRBV30 and TRBJ1-4; D perhaps matches TRBD1 (5 bases). This CDR3 spans 15 amino acids. The V end lost 2 bases, the J end lost 8 bases, and 18 bases lay between the germline ends. CDR1 and CDR2 (germline): GTSNPN, SVGIG (reference sequence). CDR3 bases: TGTGCCTGGAGTACGGCAGGGATGACAGCCGAAAAACTGTTTTTT. Translating gives CAWSTAGMTAEKLFF.

This chain's CDR3 is CASSPTQGWGTGELFF. For the CDR3, the DNA is TGTGCCAGCAGCCCTACACAGGGCTGGGGCACCGGGGAGCTGTTTTTT. J is TRBJ2-2 and V is TRBV7-9, with D perhaps matching TRBD1 (6 bases). Trimming took off 5 bases at V and 4 bases at J, with 17 bases between the two ends. The CDR3 has 16 residues. CDR1 and CDR2 from the germline V gene are SEHNR and FQNEAQ (reference sequence).

This chain uses TRBV27 with TRBJ2-2, with D possibly called TRBD1 or TRBD2 (5 bases each). Trimming took off 6 bases at V and 1 base at J, with 21 bases between the two ends. CDR1 MNHEY and CDR2 SMNVEV come from the germline V gene (reference sequence). There are 18 residues in the CDR3. This chain's CDR3 is CASSLPGGTPLNTGELFF. The DNA of the CDR3 is TGTGCCAGCAGCCTCCCGGGTGGGACGCCCCTGAACACCGGGGAGCTGTTTTTT.

V is TRBV4-3 and J is TRBJ2-2; D not certain. Germline V gives CDR1 LGHNA, CDR2 YSLEER. The germline V and J ends were trimmed by 0 bases and 2 bases, with 10 bases remaining between them. The CDR3 extends over 16 amino acids. As DNA, the CDR3 is TGCGCCAGCAGCCAAGATCCAGCCGATAACACCGGGGAGCTGTTTTTT. As protein: CASSQDPADNTGELFF.

This clone came up a few times. This CDR3 is also generated by other DNA sequences in the sample. The chain couples TRBV28 to TRBJ1-2; D gene uncertain. Trimming removed 8 bases from V and 2 bases from J, with 6 bases in between. CDR1 is MDHEN and CDR2 is SYDVKM in the germline V gene. CDR3 length equals 11 residues. CDR3 loop: CASSSNYGYTF. Here the CDR3 DNA reads TGTGCCAGCTCCAGCAACTATGGCTACACCTTC.

The chain has TRBV9 and TRBJ2-7; 8 positions agree with TRBD1. CDR3 length: 14 residues. The ends lost 1 base at V and 4 bases at J; junction bases unmatched: 4. Germline loops: CDR1 SGDLS, CDR2 YYNGEE. The CDR3 coding sequence is TGTGCCAGCAGCGTAATGGGACAGGATTACGAGCAGTACTTC. It is translated as CASSVMGQDYEQYF.

This clone came up once. The chain recombines TRBV9 with TRBJ2-2; no clear D gene. Germline V gene data show CDR1 as SGDLS and CDR2 as YYNGEE. Trimming stripped 0 bases from V and 11 bases from J, with 14 bases between. The CDR3 is made up of 14 amino acids. In DNA, the CDR3 is TGTGCCAGCAGCGTAGGTCCTTCATGGGGAGAGCTGTTTTTT. Protein product: CASSVGPSWGELFF.

The chain has TRBV2 and TRBJ1-3, with a weak D call TRBD1 (6 bases). CDR1 and CDR2 from the germline V gene are SNHLY and FYNNEI. V was trimmed by 8 bases and J by 4 bases, leaving 12 bases between them. This CDR3 comprises 13 residues. CDR3 protein: CASRSDRGNTIYF. The DNA of the CDR3 is TGTGCCAGCCGCTCGGACAGAGGAAACACCATATATTTT.

The chain couples TRBV19 to TRBJ1-2; 9 positions agree with TRBD1. Looked up from germline, CDR1 is LNHDA and CDR2 is SQIVND (reference sequence). V dropped 7 bases and J dropped 2; count of bases not matched to a gene: 5. CDR3 length equals 14 residues. As DNA, the CDR3 is TGTGCCAGTAATACCGGGACAGGGAACTATGGCTACACCTTC. Translation: CASNTGTGNYGYTF.

In DNA form, the CDR3 reads TGTGCCAGTAGTATGTTGAAGGGGGCTGTGTACGAGCAGTACTTC. This gives the protein CASSMLKGAVYEQYF. This chain joins TRBV19 and TRBJ2-7; TRBD1 matches at 7 bases. Germline-derived CDR1 and CDR2 are LNHDA and SQIVND (reference sequence). The V and J ends lost 3 bases and 4 bases, in that order; junction bases with no gene match: 9. The CDR3 extends over 15 amino acids.

V usage is TRBV27 and J usage is TRBJ2-7; D is uncertain. The CDR3 length is 14 residues. Trimming cost V 3 bases and J 7 bases, with 16 bases left between them. Germline V gene lookup returns CDR1 MNHEY and CDR2 SMNVEV (reference sequence). This CDR3 is CASSFETLPGEQYF. CDR3 DNA sequence: TGTGCCAGCAGTTTTGAGACACTGCCGGGTGAGCAGTACTTC.

V usage is TRBV19 and J usage is TRBJ2-7; the D gene is possibly TRBD1 (6 bases). V lost 3 bases, J lost 5 bases, and 11 bases lay in between. CDR1 and CDR2 from the germline V gene are LNHDA and SQIVND (reference sequence). There are 13 residues in the CDR3. The CDR3 spells CASSIQDRNEQYF. CDR3 in DNA: TGTGCCAGTAGTATTCAAGACAGGAACGAGCAGTACTTC.

This chain links TRBV18 with TRBJ2-3; D may be TRBD2 (6 bases). This CDR3 comprises 13 residues. Per the germline V gene, CDR1 is KGHSH and CDR2 is LQKENI. Trimming shortened V by 4 bases and J by 1 base, and 6 bases separated the two germline ends. In DNA, the CDR3 is TGTGCCAGCTCACTAGCGGGCACAGATACGCAGTATTTT. Translation gives CASSLAGTDTQYF.